One and the same sample provided the 19 T cell receptor beta chains below, sequenced in a study of human T cells and chemical hapten exposure. TCRdb called the RACE reads again in MiXCR, with one record for every CDR3 protein. The sample shows roughly 100,000 distinct CDR3 sequences, approximately 9.3% of them seen only once. Time point here: patch test 2, 6 weeks after DPC sensitization. Treatment of the sample: therapeutic diphenylcyclopropenone sensitization with weekly scalp DPC. The source material was whole blood, sampled in connection with sensitization to the hapten diphenylcyclopropenone (DPC). Receptor source: a woman between 40 and 55 years old with alopecia areata. Some clones in this sample may be carry-over from other donors' samples.

This clonotype has ten or more counts. V usage is TRBV9 and J usage is TRBJ2-1; no reliable D call. Looked up from germline, CDR1 is SGDLS and CDR2 is YYNGEE. V lost 0 bases, J lost 10 bases, and 5 bases lay in between. The CDR3 runs to 11 residues. DNA for the CDR3: TGTGCCAGCAGCGTAGCAGGCGAGCAGTTCTTC. Its protein product is CASSVAGEQFF.

This clonotype was picked up a small number of times. The V call is TRBV28, the J call TRBJ2-7, with D maybe TRBD1 (6 bases). With 8 bases removed from V and 1 base from J, the gap between germline ends came to 9 bases. Looked up from germline, CDR1 is MDHEN and CDR2 is SYDVKM. CDR3 length: 12 residues. CDR3 bases: TGTGCCAGCCATACAGGGTCCTACGAGCAGTACTTC. Translating it yields CASHTGSYEQYF.

The J gene is TRBJ2-2, the V gene TRBV2; 8 bases are a match to TRBD2. Germline V gene lookup returns CDR1 SNHLY and CDR2 FYNNEI. The junction had 7 bases not matched to a gene; V was cut back by 7 bases and J by 0 bases. The CDR3 covers 16 residues. The CDR3 DNA follows: TGTGCCAGCAATCGAGATAGCGGGACGAACACCGGGGAGCTGTTTTTT. Translating it yields CASNRDSGTNTGELFF.

This clonotype came up a few times. The chain carries TRBV10-3 and TRBJ2-5; the match to TRBD2 covers 9 bases. CDR1 is ENHRY, CDR2 SYGVKD, per germline. With 0 bases clipped from V and 5 bases from J, the junction kept 10 bases outside the gene matches. The CDR3 spans 17 residues. The CDR3 DNA follows: TGTGCCATCAGTGAGTCGAATTCAGCGGGAGGCGCGGAGACCCAGTACTTC. It yields the protein CAISESNSAGGAETQYF.

This clonotype was found a few times. The rearrangement joins TRBV28 to TRBJ1-4, with D maybe TRBD1 (6 bases). CDR3 length equals 15 residues. CDR1 and CDR2 from the germline V gene are MDHEN and SYDVKM. V lost 8 bases and J lost 8, with 21 bases in between. CDR3 in amino acids: CASRGGQGGREKLFF. CDR3 DNA: TGTGCCAGCCGGGGGGGCCAGGGAGGGCGCGAAAAACTGTTTTTT.

The gene calls are TRBV7-6 and TRBJ2-7, with a weak D call TRBD1 (5 bases). Germline values: CDR1 SGHVS, CDR2 FNYEAQ. The V end lost 5 bases, the J end lost 6 bases, and 11 bases lay between the germline ends. The CDR3 length is 12 residues. This chain's CDR3 is CASSGDQGEQYF. DNA for the CDR3: TGTGCCAGCAGCGGTGATCAGGGCGAGCAGTACTTC.

This clonotype came up many times. The V gene is TRBV7-9, the J gene TRBJ2-3; 10 bases agree with TRBD2. The V segment lost 2 bases and the J segment 4 bases; nucleotides outside the gene matches: 0. Germline V gene lookup returns CDR1 SEHNR and CDR2 FQNEAQ (reference sequence). The CDR3 totals 14 residues. CDR3 in DNA: TGTGCCAGCAGCTTACTAGCGGGAGCAGATACGCAGTATTTT. This sequence encodes CASSLLAGADTQYF.

This clonotype has a handful of counts. The chain carries TRBV4-1 and TRBJ1-3; 7 nucleotides align to TRBD1. V gave up 4 bases and J gave up 0 bases; unmatched junction bases: 9. The germline gives CDR1 MGHRA, CDR2 YSYEKL. The CDR3 sequence is 17 residues long. The CDR3: CASSRGTAYSSGNTIYF. The CDR3 region has the DNA TGCGCCAGCAGCCGCGGGACAGCTTATAGCTCTGGAAACACCATATATTTT.

This clonotype was detected many times. The gene calls are TRBV7-9 and TRBJ1-1, with D uncertain. CDR1 is SEHNR, CDR2 FQNEAQ, per germline (reference sequence). The CDR3 has 14 residues. V lost 2 bases and J lost 0, with 7 bases in between. The CDR3 here is CASSLSRMNTEAFF. Written as DNA, the CDR3 is TGTGCCAGCAGCTTAAGTCGGATGAACACTGAAGCTTTCTTT.

There are many counts of this clonotype. This chain joins TRBV28 and TRBJ2-7, with D hard to call. Germline loops: CDR1 MDHEN, CDR2 SYDVKM. V was trimmed by 7 bases and J by 0 bases, leaving 10 bases between them. CDR3 size: 13 residues. The CDR3 DNA sequence: TGTGCCAGCATGAGGCCAAGCTCCTACGAGCAGTACTTC. Amino acids: CASMRPSSYEQYF.

This clonotype has just a few counts. This rearrangement joins TRBV6-6 to TRBJ1-3; D remains ambiguous. The CDR3 loop spans 15 amino acids. Trimming removed 6 bases from V and 0 bases from J, with 12 bases in between. The germline gives CDR1 MNHNY, CDR2 SVGAGI (reference sequence). The CDR3 DNA is TGTGCCAGCAGCCCGGACGTCTACTCTGGAAACACCATATATTTT. It is translated as CASSPDVYSGNTIYF.

The rearrangement uses TRBV29-1 and TRBJ2-5, with TRBD1 matching 11 bases. The CDR3 has 14 amino acids. CDR1 SQVTM and CDR2 ANQGSEA come from the germline V gene. The J segment lost 4 bases and the V segment lost 6 bases, leaving 7 bases of the junction unmatched. The CDR3 DNA sequence: TGCAGCGTAGCCGGGACAGGGGGTGTAGAGACCCAGTACTTC. Translated, it gives CSVAGTGGVETQYF.

This clonotype was observed many times. CDR3 sequence (DNA): TGTGCCAGCAGAGGGACAGGGGGCCGGGAGCAGTACTTC. This gives the protein CASRGTGGREQYF. This chain connects TRBV12-3 or TRBV12-4 to TRBJ2-7, with 12 bases matching TRBD1. CDR3 length equals 13 residues. Trimming removed 6 bases from V and 7 bases from J; junction bases left unmatched: 4.

This clonotype was found many times. The V and J genes are TRBV7-9 and TRBJ2-2; TRBD2 agrees at 15 bases. The CDR3 is 18 residues long. The V gene end was trimmed by 4 bases and the J gene end by 0 bases; junction bases not matched to a gene: 3. Germline CDR1 and CDR2: SEHNR and FQNEAQ (reference sequence). CDR3 sequence (DNA): TGTGCCAGCAGCTCCGGGACTAGCGGGAGGCCGAACACCGGGGAGCTGTTTTTT. Protein sequence: CASSSGTSGRPNTGELFF.

This clonotype was seen more than once but under ten times. V and J are TRBV11-2 and TRBJ2-1, with 11 bases matching TRBD2. Trimming removed 5 bases from V and 3 bases from J; junction bases left unmatched: 6. The CDR3 sequence is 16 residues long. CDR1 is SGHAT and CDR2 is FQNNGV in the germline V gene. The CDR3, as DNA: TGTGCCAGCAGCCCGACGACTAGCGGGATCTACAATGAGCAGTTCTTC. This encodes CASSPTTSGIYNEQFF.

This clonotype was found many times. The chain recombines TRBV11-2 with TRBJ2-5; TRBD2 matches 15 bases. Trimming at V came to 3 bases and at J to 4 bases, leaving 18 bases not matched to a gene. Germline-derived CDR1 and CDR2 are SGHAT and FQNNGV. The CDR3 runs to 21 residues. CDR3 protein: CASSLTRRGLAGGGIVETQYF. The CDR3 DNA reads as TGTGCCAGCAGCTTGACCCGCAGGGGACTAGCGGGAGGCGGGATCGTAGAGACCCAGTACTTC.

V and J are TRBV4-2 and TRBJ2-2; D may be TRBD2 (6 bases). CDR3 length: 15 residues. V lost 3 bases and J lost 3, with 11 bases in between. Germline CDR1 and CDR2: LGHNA and YNFKEQ. In DNA form, the CDR3 reads TGTGCCAGCAGCCAGAGTTCGGGGGACACCGGGGAGCTGTTTTTT. Amino acid sequence: CASSQSSGDTGELFF.

This clonotype has a count of ten or more. This chain joins TRBV7-9 and TRBJ2-3; D call uncertain. Germline-derived CDR1 and CDR2 are SEHNR and FQNEAQ (reference sequence). This CDR3 has 12 amino acids. The V end was cut by 4 bases, the J end by 4 bases, with 6 bases between. The CDR3 DNA follows: TGTGCCAGCAGCTGGGATTCAGATACGCAGTATTTT. It yields the protein CASSWDSDTQYF.

V is TRBV28 and J is TRBJ1-3; D is undetermined. Trimming took off 5 bases at V and 10 bases at J, with 6 bases between the two ends. Germline assignment: CDR1 MDHEN and CDR2 SYDVKM. The CDR3 extends over 10 amino acids. Here the CDR3 DNA reads TGTGCCAGCAGTCCCCGAACCATATATTTT. It encodes CASSPRTIYF.